The present entry profiles one T cell receptor (beta chain) with its context. The antigen is unknown. The data were obtained in a study of T-cell reconstitution after alpha-beta-depleted transplantation in children. General study findings and limits: In patients about two months after transplant, alpha-beta T cells reportedly arose from several hundred expanded graft clones. TCRbeta diversity was high at day 60 in some patients (a result of surviving recipient T cells and thymic progenitors).

Preparing the TCRbeta library involved the use of unique molecular identifiers. TCRdb recomputed calls from the PCR reads with MiXCR, one row per CDR3 protein. The sample records approximately 230,000 distinct CDR3 sequences, about a quarter being singletons. V was trimmed by 2 bases and J by 0 bases, leaving 20 bases between them. The CDR3 runs to 18 residues. CDR1 MDHEN and CDR2 SYDVKM come from the germline V gene. The rearrangement links TRBV28 to TRBJ2-7, with D possibly being TRBD1 (5 bases). The clonotype comes from a girl aged 2 to 9 with Fanconi anemia, due to receive a stem cell transplant. This specimen consisted of PBMCs, obtained before TCRalphabeta/CD19-depleted stem cell transplant. CDR3 protein: CASSLTTEGVWPSYEQYF. The CDR3 coding sequence is TGTGCCAGCAGTTTAACGACCGAAGGGGTTTGGCCCTCCTACGAGCAGTACTTC.